The rows below give T cell receptor beta chains drawn from one sample of a study of blood T cells in healthy people across ages. TCRdb reprocessed the 5' RACE reads via MiXCR and lists one record per CDR3 protein. The data show roughly 1,500,000 distinct CDR3 sequences, with almost 35% seen just once and roughly 12% held by the top ten. Sample: blood. These TCRs come from a woman aged 25 to 39 in good health. The CDR3 runs from the conserved cysteine through the conserved F or W. D genes are given only for firm matches. Clone size is stated in some rows and not others, as once, few, many or a class when expanded.

V: TRBV6-5
size: -
J: TRBJ2-2
D: -
DNA: TGTGCCAGCAGTCCCGGGACAACTGGGGAGCTGTTTTTT
CDR3: CASSPGTTGELFF

V: TRBV20-1
size: -
J: TRBJ1-2
D: -
DNA: TGCAGTGCTAGAGTGGGGGTCGACTACTATGGCTACACCTTC
CDR3: CSARVGVDYYGYTF

V: TRBV21-1
size: -
J: TRBJ1-2
D: -
DNA: TGTGCCAGCATGGTGAGGGCATACTATGGCTACACCTTC
CDR3: CASMVRAYYGYTF

V: TRBV19
size: -
J: TRBJ2-3
D: -
DNA: TGTGCCAGTAGTATATCCTGGGGAGATACGCAGTATTTT
CDR3: CASSISWGDTQYF

V: TRBV3-1
size: -
J: TRBJ1-2
D: -
DNA: TGTGCCGGCAGCCAATCCGTACTCACTTTCTATGGCTACACCTTC
CDR3: CAGSQSVLTFYGYTF

V: TRBV20-1
size: -
J: TRBJ2-5
D: TRBD2
DNA: TGCAGTGCTAGAGGAGAGCGGGGGGGCGCAGAGACCCAGTACTTC
CDR3: CSARGERGGAETQYF

V: TRBV7-9
size: -
J: TRBJ2-3
D: -
DNA: TGTGCCAGCAGCAATCCCCAGCGAAGCACAGATACGCAGTATTTT
CDR3: CASSNPQRSTDTQYF

V: TRBV20-1
size: -
J: TRBJ2-5
D: TRBD2
DNA: TGCAGTGCTAGAGATTCCGGGGGGATCCAAGAGACCCAGTACTTC
CDR3: CSARDSGGIQETQYF

V: TRBV20-1
size: few
J: TRBJ2-3
D: -
DNA: TGCAGTGCCCCCGAGGGGGGCTCGGTGAATACGCGGTATTTT
CDR3: CSAPEGGSVNTRYF

V: TRBV30
size: -
J: TRBJ2-3
D: -
DNA: TGTGCCTGGAGTCCCGGGTCAGGGATGAGAACAGATACGCAGTATTTT
CDR3: CAWSPGSGMRTDTQYF

V: TRBV14
size: -
J: TRBJ2-3
D: TRBD2
DNA: TGTGCCAGCAGCCGATCACTGGAGCGGGACAGCACAGATACGCAGTATTTT
CDR3: CASSRSLERDSTDTQYF

V: TRBV5-5
size: -
J: TRBJ2-2
D: TRBD1
DNA: TGTGCCAGCGTAAAGGCTGGGACAGGGGGCATCGGGGAGCTGTTTTTT
CDR3: CASVKAGTGGIGELFF

V: TRBV20-1
size: few
J: TRBJ1-5
D: -
DNA: TGCAGTGCTAGAGCACAGGCCGCGTATAGCAATCAGCCCCAGCATTTT
CDR3: CSARAQAAYSNQPQHF

V: TRBV12-3/TRBV12-4
size: many
J: TRBJ2-1
D: -
DNA: TGTGCCAGCAGTTTCGTACCCGGTGAGCAGTTCTTC
CDR3: CASSFVPGEQFF

V: TRBV9
size: few
J: TRBJ1-2
D: TRBD1
DNA: TGTGCCAGCAGCGCCCGCGGGACAGGGAACTATGGCTACACCTTC
CDR3: CASSARGTGNYGYTF

V: TRBV7-6
size: -
J: TRBJ2-5
D: TRBD2
DNA: TGTGCCAGCAGCTTAGTGACTAGCGGAGAGACCCAGTACTTC
CDR3: CASSLVTSGETQYF

V: TRBV7-6
size: few
J: TRBJ2-1
D: -
DNA: TGTGCCAGCAGCTCATCCTTAGACTGGAAGGCAACCTACAATGAGCAGTTCTTC
CDR3: CASSSSLDWKATYNEQFF

V: TRBV7-6
size: -
J: TRBJ2-1
D: TRBD2
DNA: TGTGCCAGCAGCTTAGGTCTGGCGGGACTAACTTACGATGAGCAGTTCTTC
CDR3: CASSLGLAGLTYDEQFF

V: TRBV7-9
size: few
J: TRBJ2-1
D: TRBD2
DNA: TGTGCCAGCAGCAAGGCTAGCGGGAGCTACAATGAGCAGTTCTTC
CDR3: CASSKASGSYNEQFF

V: TRBV9
size: -
J: TRBJ2-3
D: TRBD2
DNA: TGTGCCAGCAGCGTAGGTCTAGCGGGGGAAGATACGCAGTATTTT
CDR3: CASSVGLAGEDTQYF

V: TRBV20-1
size: few
J: TRBJ2-7
D: TRBD1
DNA: TGCAGTGCTGGGACAGGGGTTAGGGTGCAGTACTTC
CDR3: CSAGTGVRVQYF

V: TRBV5-1
size: -
J: TRBJ1-6
D: -
DNA: TGCGCCAGCAGCTTGGGATCCAGTCGATCACCCCTCCACTTT
CDR3: CASSLGSSRSPLHF

V: TRBV12-3/TRBV12-4
size: -
J: TRBJ2-6
D: TRBD1
DNA: TGTGCCAGCAGGCCTGACAGGGGTCCTGGGGCCAACGTCCTGACTTTC
CDR3: CASRPDRGPGANVLTF

V: TRBV29-1
size: -
J: TRBJ1-4
D: -
DNA: TGCAGCGTTTCGGGCGGGGATGAAAAACTGTTTTTT
CDR3: CSVSGGDEKLFF